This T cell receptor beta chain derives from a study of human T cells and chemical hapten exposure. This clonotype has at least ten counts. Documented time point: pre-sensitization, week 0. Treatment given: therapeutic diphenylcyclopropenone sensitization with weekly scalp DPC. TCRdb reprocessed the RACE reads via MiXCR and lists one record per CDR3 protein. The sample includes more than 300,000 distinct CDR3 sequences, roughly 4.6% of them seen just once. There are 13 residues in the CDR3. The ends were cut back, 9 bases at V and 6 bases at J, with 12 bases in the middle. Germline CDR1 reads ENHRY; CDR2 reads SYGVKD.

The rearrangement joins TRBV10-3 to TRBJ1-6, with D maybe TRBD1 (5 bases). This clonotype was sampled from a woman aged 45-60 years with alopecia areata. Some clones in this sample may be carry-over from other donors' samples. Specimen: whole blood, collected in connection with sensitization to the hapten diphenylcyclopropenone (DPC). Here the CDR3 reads CAIGAGPNSPLHF. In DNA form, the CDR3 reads TGTGCCATTGGTGCGGGGCCTAATTCACCCCTCCACTTT.